These T cell receptor beta chains were read from a single sample in a study of T cell repertoires in cytomegalovirus infection. TCRdb independently ran MiXCR on the reads; one entry per CDR3 protein. Of about 740,000 distinct CDR3 sequences listed, about a third are singletons. The source material was PBMCs. Source of these receptors: a human donor in good health (CMV status not recorded). Some clones in this sample may be carry-over from other donors' samples. CDR3s include the opening cysteine and the closing phenylalanine or tryptophan. The order of the fields is J gene, D gene, clone size, V gene, CDR3 DNA, CDR3 protein. D genes are given only for firm matches. Rows may omit the clone size; those that give it use once, few, many or a size class.

TRBJ2-7,NA,NA,TRBV15,TGTGCCACCAGCAGAGACAGGTACTCCTACGAGCAGTACTTC,CATSRDRYSYEQYF
TRBJ2-5,NA,many,TRBV7-3,TGTGCCAGCAGCCTATCACCCGCCCAAGAGACCCAGTACTTC,CASSLSPAQETQYF
TRBJ1-3,NA,NA,TRBV29-1,TGCAGCGTTTGGATCTCTGGAAACACCATATATTTT,CSVWISGNTIYF
TRBJ1-1,NA,few,TRBV7-9,TGTGCCAGCAGCCATCCGACAGGATCGAACACTGAAGCTTTCTTT,CASSHPTGSNTEAFF
TRBJ2-1,NA,few,TRBV14,TGTGCCAGCAGCCAAGGTCGGGCTAGGCTCAATGAGCAGTTCTTC,CASSQGRARLNEQFF
TRBJ1-4,NA,few,TRBV2,TGTGCCAGCAGGTTCACTACTAATGAAAAACTGTTTTTT,CASRFTTNEKLFF
TRBJ1-6,TRBD1,few,TRBV7-9,TGTGCCAGCAGCTTACTACCTACAGGGGGCGATTCACCCCTCCACTTT,CASSLLPTGGDSPLHF
TRBJ1-1,TRBD1,many,TRBV12-3/TRBV12-4,TGTGCCAGCAGTCAGCACAGGGGGCTGGTGGGCACTGAAGCTTTCTTT,CASSQHRGLVGTEAFF
TRBJ2-1,TRBD2,few,TRBV7-7,TGTGCTAGCAGCTCGACTAGCGGGCTCCACAATGAGCAGTTCTTC,CASSSTSGLHNEQFF
TRBJ1-2,NA,few,TRBV29-1,TGCAGCGCGAAAGTGCTTGGGGGCTACACCTTC,CSAKVLGGYTF
TRBJ2-2,NA,NA,TRBV5-1,TGCGCCAGCAGGGGAGGGGGCCGGAACACCGGGGAGCTGTTTTTT,CASRGGGRNTGELFF
TRBJ2-7,TRBD1,NA,TRBV7-2,TGTGCCAGCAGCTTAGCGCGGGGACAGGGGTATCAGTACTTC,CASSLARGQGYQYF
TRBJ2-3,NA,NA,TRBV28,TGTGCCAGCAGAACACAACTAGGAGGCACAGATACGCAGTATTTT,CASRTQLGGTDTQYF
TRBJ2-3,TRBD1,few,TRBV28,TGTGCCAGCAACCCTCAGGGGCGGACAGGCAGGACAGATACGCAGTATTTT,CASNPQGRTGRTDTQYF
TRBJ1-1,TRBD1,NA,TRBV29-1,TGCAGCGCGGGGACAGGGGCTGAAGCTTTCTTT,CSAGTGAEAFF
TRBJ2-1,TRBD2,many,TRBV7-8,TGTGCCAGCAGCTTAGAATTTGTACGGGGGGGTGAGCAGTTCTTC,CASSLEFVRGGEQFF
TRBJ2-7,NA,few,TRBV28,TGTGCCAGCAGTTTATTCTCGGGGAGGCCTTCGGGCTACGAGCAGTACTTC,CASSLFSGRPSGYEQYF
TRBJ2-7,TRBD1,few,TRBV12-3/TRBV12-4,TGTGCCAGCAGTTTTACCGGGACAGGGGTTTACGAGCAGTACTTC,CASSFTGTGVYEQYF
TRBJ2-7,NA,NA,TRBV12-3/TRBV12-4,TGTGCCAGCAATTTGGGGACTTCCTACGAGCAGTACTTC,CASNLGTSYEQYF
TRBJ2-7,TRBD1,NA,TRBV28,TGTGCCCGCAGTTTCAGGGACAGACCTACGGTGGTGCAGTACTTC,CARSFRDRPTVVQYF
TRBJ1-1,NA,many,TRBV7-8,TGTGCCAGCAGCTTAGGCCTCGGGGCGGCGAACACTGAAGCTTTCTTT,CASSLGLGAANTEAFF
TRBJ2-7,TRBD1,few,TRBV7-2,TGTGCCAGCAGCAATTCCCCAGGGGGCGAGTACGAGCAGTACTTC,CASSNSPGGEYEQYF
TRBJ2-1,TRBD1,few,TRBV7-4,TGTGCCAGCAGCTTACTGGGACAGGGGGCAGAGGAGCAGTTCTTC,CASSLLGQGAEEQFF
TRBJ2-3,NA,NA,TRBV20-1,TGCAGTGCTGAAGGACAGCGGGGCCCCACAGATACGCAGTATTTT,CSAEGQRGPTDTQYF
TRBJ2-7,TRBD1,once,TRBV9,TGTGCCAGCAGCGAACAAGTACAGGGGTCCGAGCAGTACTTC,CASSEQVQGSEQYF
TRBJ2-2,NA,NA,TRBV7-4,TGTGCCAGCAGCACTGCCGGGGAGCTGTTTTTT,CASSTAGELFF
TRBJ1-4,TRBD1,once,TRBV11-2,TGTGCCAGCAGCCCAAGGACAGGGGGCCGGGAAGAAAAACTGTTTTTT,CASSPRTGGREEKLFF
TRBJ1-5,NA,NA,TRBV6-1,TGTGCCACCCTACCCTCCCCGACAGCTCTCAATCAGCCCCAGCATTTT,CATLPSPTALNQPQHF
TRBJ1-1,TRBD1,NA,TRBV7-3,TGTGCCAGCAGCTTCCAGGGGGGGCCAAGGGGCACTGAAGCTTTCTTT,CASSFQGGPRGTEAFF
TRBJ1-6,NA,many,TRBV7-8,TGTGCCAGCAGCTTAGTTTCAGGGGCTAATAATTCACCCCTCCACTTT,CASSLVSGANNSPLHF
TRBJ2-3,TRBD1,NA,TRBV27,TGTGCCAGCAGTCTTTCCGGGACAGGGGTAGATACGCAGTATTTT,CASSLSGTGVDTQYF
TRBJ2-2,NA,NA,TRBV19,TGTGCCAGTAGTACTCGGAACGGGCCCGGGGAGCTGTTTTTT,CASSTRNGPGELFF
TRBJ1-2,NA,few,TRBV27,TGTGCCAGCAGTTTATATTCGGGGGCATACTATGGCTACACCTTC,CASSLYSGAYYGYTF
TRBJ1-3,NA,NA,TRBV29-1,TGCAGCGGAGAGACTGGGTCTGGAAACACCATATATTTT,CSGETGSGNTIYF
TRBJ2-5,TRBD1,NA,TRBV24-1,TGTGCCACCCGTGATTTTGGCAGGGGGCTGGAGGAGACCCAGTACTTC,CATRDFGRGLEETQYF
TRBJ1-1,NA,few,TRBV25-1,TGTGCCAGCAGTGAACCGGGGAGCGCTGAAGCTTTCTTT,CASSEPGSAEAFF
TRBJ1-1,NA,few,TRBV19,TGTGCCAGTAGTCCCGATGGGGAGAACACTGAAGCTTTCTTT,CASSPDGENTEAFF
TRBJ2-7,NA,NA,TRBV6-1,TGTGCCAGCAGTGAAGGCATCGCCTACGAGCAGTACTTC,CASSEGIAYEQYF
TRBJ2-5,NA,few,TRBV27,TGTGCCAGCAGTCTAAAGCCTACAAGTGGTGCCCAGTACTTC,CASSLKPTSGAQYF
TRBJ2-2,NA,few,TRBV28,TGTGCCAGCAGTTTTATGGAATCCACCGGGGAGCTGTTTTTT,CASSFMESTGELFF
TRBJ2-5,NA,NA,TRBV28,TGTGCCAGCAGTCCCCCGGAGGCGACCCAGTACTTC,CASSPPEATQYF
TRBJ2-7,TRBD2,few,TRBV19,TGTGCCAGTAGTATAGCGGCGGGAGCCTCCTACGAGCAGTACTTC,CASSIAAGASYEQYF
TRBJ2-1,TRBD2,NA,TRBV19,TGTGCCAGTAGTACCTCTAGCGGGGGGGCCCTCAATGAGCAGTTCTTC,CASSTSSGGALNEQFF
TRBJ1-5,NA,NA,TRBV6-8,TGTGCCAGCAGTTACCACAGCTGGAATCAGCCCCAGCATTTT,CASSYHSWNQPQHF
TRBJ1-5,NA,NA,TRBV7-2,TGTGCCAGCAGACCCCGGGGTTTTAGCAATCAGCCCCAGCATTTT,CASRPRGFSNQPQHF
TRBJ1-5,NA,many,TRBV7-2,TGTGCCAGCAGCCCGAACCGACAGAACAATCAGCCCCAGCATTTT,CASSPNRQNNQPQHF
TRBJ1-1,TRBD1,few,TRBV12-5,TGTGCTAGTGGGTTGGCCCTTACGGGGGACAGGGGGTTCAACACTGAAGCTTTCTTT,CASGLALTGDRGFNTEAFF
TRBJ2-3,NA,many,TRBV7-9,TGTGCCAGCAGCTCAGAGGGGTTCACAGATACGCAGTATTTT,CASSSEGFTDTQYF
TRBJ2-5,TRBD1,NA,TRBV29-1,TGCAGCGGAATCCGGACAGGGGACGAGACCCAGTACTTC,CSGIRTGDETQYF
TRBJ2-1,TRBD2,NA,TRBV10-3,TGTGCCATCAGAGAGCGGGAGTCCTACAATGAGCAGTTCTTC,CAIRERESYNEQFF
TRBJ1-6,TRBD1,few,TRBV7-9,TGTGCCAGCAGCGTAACAGGGGCGGGTAATTCACCCCTCCACTTT,CASSVTGAGNSPLHF